A single sample gave rise to the 14 T cell receptor beta chains below, sequenced in a study of T cells in Graves' hyperthyroidism and ophthalmopathy. It was RNA transcripts that yielded the amplified TCR beta CDR3 regions. An initial round of RT-PCR targeting the TCR CDR3 relied on the HTBI primer set. TCRdb reprocessed the multiplex PCR reads with MiXCR, giving one entry per CDR3 protein. Here the sample spans around 190,000 distinct CDR3 sequences, 17% being singletons. The sequencing sample was made of blood. Source of these receptors: a woman aged 45-65 years with Graves' hyperthyroidism.

Only a few counts were recorded for this clonotype. The chain carries TRBV20-1 and TRBJ2-3; D is perhaps TRBD1 (5 bases). V lost 2 bases and J 2 bases, leaving 8 bases between the germline ends. Germline V gene data show CDR1 as DFQATT and CDR2 as SNEGSKA (reference sequence). The CDR3 is 13 residues long. The CDR3 loop is CSARSRVTDTQYF. In DNA, the CDR3 is TGCAGTGCTAGATCCAGGGTCACAGATACGCAGTATTTT.

This clonotype was recorded at least ten times. The J gene is TRBJ2-5, the V gene TRBV2; no firm D call. CDR1 is SNHLY, CDR2 FYNNEI, per germline. The V end was cut by 6 bases, the J end by 4 bases, with 9 bases between. The CDR3 is 12 residues long. CDR3 bases: TGTGCCAGCAGGTTTAGGGCAGAGACCCAGTACTTC. This encodes CASRFRAETQYF.

In this sample, this clonotype turned up many times. The chain couples TRBV12-3 or TRBV12-4 to TRBJ2-2; D gene uncertain. The CDR3 is 16 amino acids. Between the trimmed V and J ends, which lost 3 bases and 0 bases, there was a span of 11 bases. The CDR3 region is CASSFRPPPNTGELFF. CDR3 DNA: TGTGCCAGCAGTTTTCGGCCGCCCCCGAACACCGGGGAGCTGTTTTTT.

This clonotype was recorded at least ten times. The J gene is TRBJ1-1, the V gene TRBV7-9; 9 bases agree with TRBD1. V shed 4 bases, J shed 1 base, and the junction held 7 bases outside the gene matches. There are 16 residues in the CDR3. Germline lookup yields CDR1 SEHNR and CDR2 FQNEAQ (reference sequence). CDR3: CASSSNPGQGNTEAFF. As DNA, the CDR3 is TGTGCCAGCAGCTCCAACCCGGGACAGGGGAACACTGAAGCTTTCTTT.

This clonotype occurred a few times. The V call is TRBV6-1, the J call TRBJ1-3; possible D gene TRBD1, 5 bases. Germline V gene data show CDR1 as MNHNS and CDR2 as SASEGT. The CDR3 loop spans 17 amino acids. V lost 0 bases and J 3 bases, leaving 15 bases between the germline ends. CDR3 in DNA: TGTGCCAGCAGTGAAGCGCTTGGGGGAGGGCTTGGAAACACCATATATTTT. Its translation is CASSEALGGGLGNTIYF.

This clonotype was counted a single time. The chain joins TRBV13 to TRBJ2-2, with 7 bases aligning to TRBD1. This CDR3 is built from 16 residues. Germline V gene data show CDR1 as PRHDT and CDR2 as FYEKMQ (reference sequence). The V and J ends lost 1 base and 3 bases, in that order; junction bases with no gene match: 5. Here the CDR3 reads CASSLATGPYTGELFF. For the CDR3, the DNA is TGTGCCAGCAGCTTAGCGACAGGGCCTTACACCGGGGAGCTGTTTTTT.

The rearrangement joins TRBV20-1 to TRBJ2-7, with D tentatively TRBD2 (5 bases). This CDR3 has 13 residues. The V and J ends lost 4 bases and 2 bases respectively, with 12 bases between them. CDR1 and CDR2 from the germline V gene are DFQATT and SNEGSKA (reference sequence). The CDR3 DNA is TGCAGTGCTAAGGCGGACTTAACCTACGAGCAGTACTTC. This gives the protein CSAKADLTYEQYF.

Many counts were recorded for this clonotype. The chain joins TRBV29-1 to TRBJ1-2; D might be TRBD1 (5 bases). CDR3 length equals 14 residues. Trimming shortened V by 5 bases and J by 4 bases, and 17 bases separated the two germline ends. Germline CDR1 SQVTM, CDR2 ANQGSEA. CDR3 nucleotides: TGCAGCGTTTTAGTCGGGGGTCTGGGCTATGGCTACACCTTC. It translates to CSVLVGGLGYGYTF.

This clonotype was recorded many times. CDR3 residues: CASSPPQGLNTGELFF. CDR3 coding DNA: TGTGCCAGCTCACCCCCACAGGGCTTGAACACCGGGGAGCTGTTTTTT. The chain couples TRBV18 to TRBJ2-2; possible D gene TRBD1, 6 bases. V lost 3 bases and J 1 base, leaving 12 bases between the germline ends. CDR1 and CDR2 (germline): KGHSH, LQKENI. The length of the CDR3 is 16 residues. The full variable domain, its missing parts supplied by reference TRBV18 and TRBJ2-2, is NAGVMQNPRHLVRRRGQEARLRCSPMKGHSHVYWYRQLPEEGLKFMVYLQKENIIDESGMPKERFSAEFPKEGPSILRIQQVVRGDSAAYFCASSPPQGLNTGELFFGEGSRLTVL.

This clonotype was observed at least ten times. The chain couples TRBV7-9 to TRBJ2-7; 10 bases match TRBD1. CDR1 is SEHNR, CDR2 FQNEAQ, per germline (reference sequence). This CDR3 is built from 14 residues. J gave up 4 bases and V 4 bases, and 4 bases lay outside the gene matches. The DNA for the CDR3 is TGTGCCAGCAGCTGGGACAGGGGATTGTACGAGCAGTACTTC. Encoded protein: CASSWDRGLYEQYF.

This clonotype has ten or more counts. The rearrangement joins TRBV28 to TRBJ1-1, with D hard to call. Trimming left V 5 bases short and J 3 bases short, with 13 bases between. Per the germline V gene, CDR1 is MDHEN and CDR2 is SYDVKM. The CDR3 is made up of 14 amino acids. CDR3 residues: CASSHSPRDTEAFF. The CDR3 DNA sequence: TGTGCCAGCAGTCATTCCCCAAGGGACACTGAAGCTTTCTTT.

The chain employs TRBV27 and TRBJ2-7, with D maybe TRBD2 (7 bases). Germline CDR1 is MNHEY and CDR2 is SMNVEV (reference sequence). V shed 6 bases and J shed 4 bases, with 19 bases lying between them. The CDR3 runs 15 residues. CDR3 sequence: CASRGPGAGVYEQYF. CDR3 bases: TGTGCCAGCAGGGGCCCGGGGGCGGGGGTGTACGAGCAGTACTTC.

This chain uses TRBV7-9 with TRBJ1-4; maybe TRBD1 (6 bases). This CDR3 contains 17 residues. Germline V gene data show CDR1 as SEHNR and CDR2 as FQNEAQ (reference sequence). With 5 bases removed from V and 4 bases from J, the gap between germline ends came to 20 bases. The CDR3 coding sequence is TGTGCCAGCAGCGGCCCTCGGGGGGACATCGGTAATGAAAAACTGTTTTTT. Its protein is CASSGPRGDIGNEKLFF.

This rearrangement joins TRBV6-1 to TRBJ1-2; a weak D match, TRBD1 (5 bases). This CDR3 is 17 amino acids long. Germline V CDR1 and CDR2: MNHNS, SASEGT. V shed 8 bases and J shed 4 bases, with 26 bases lying between them. CDR3 nucleotide sequence: TGTGCCAGCGCCAAAATAGGGACGGACACGGCAGGCTATGGCTACACCTTC. Its translation is CASAKIGTDTAGYGYTF.